The text below deals with one T cell receptor beta chain. The CDR3 totals 14 residues. The germline V and J ends were trimmed by 4 bases and 4 bases, with 15 bases remaining between them. Germline loops: CDR1 SGHDT, CDR2 YYEEEE. These data come from a study of blood T cells in healthy people across ages. PCR was performed a second time for roughly 7 to 12 cycles using a sample-barcoded 5' primer and a J-beta primer mix. TCRdb passed the 5' RACE reads through MiXCR, listing each CDR3 protein once. This sample yields about 1.1 million distinct CDR3 sequences, of which more than 30% are seen a single time; around 13% belongs to the top ten.

The sample consisted of blood. The chain links TRBV5-6 to TRBJ2-7; D possibly matches TRBD1 or TRBD2 (5 bases each). The clonotype was recovered from a man younger than 30 in good health. In DNA form, the CDR3 reads TGTGCCAGCAGCCGAGGGGACCACGGGTACGAGCAGTACTTC. Its protein product is CASSRGDHGYEQYF.